This entry is about one T cell receptor beta chain. Its antigen is unidentified. The data derive from a study of cytomegalovirus exposure and HLA in healthy donors. Study details: Falling in the Caucasian-associated ancestry cluster were 81% of under 500 genotyped donors. Whole-study results and caveats: HLA alleles showed associations with around 15,000 TCR beta sequences in a later analysis, at a 0.05 false discovery rate.

This PCR relied on a set of 60 Vbeta primers and 13 Jbeta primers. Only in-frame clones appear in the TCRdb table, and some are missing; sequencing was by immunoSEQ multiplex PCR. The sample shows some 180,000 clones, around 73% of them seen only once. Nominally healthy donors provided the samples, though records likely missed some immune exposures. V lost 0 bases, J lost 14 bases, and 13 bases stayed unmatched. Germline assignment: CDR1 SGHVS and CDR2 FNYEAQ. The CDR3 runs 16 residues. The sample comprised PBMCs. This TCR derives from a woman aged 18-29 years in good health and CMV-seropositive. The chain uses TRBV7-6 and TRBJ1-6, with 7 bases aligning to TRBD1. CDR3 sequence (DNA): TGTGCCAGCAGCTTAGCTATACAGGGGCCTCCCTTGTCCCTCCACTTT. It translates to CASSLAIQGPPLSLHF.